This is a list of T cell receptor beta chains from one sample in a study of follicular helper T cells after annual influenza vaccination. Measured with immunoSEQ multiplex PCR; TCRdb has only the in-frame clones, and not every one. The sample contains 26,000 or so clones, approximately 81% of which appear only once. The sample in question was CXCR5+ CD38- circulating T follicular helper cells from blood, obtained on the day of influenza vaccination. These receptors were obtained from an adult who received the influenza vaccine. Both conserved end residues are trimmed from each CDR3. The order of the fields is V gene, J gene, CDR3 protein.

TRBV6-6	TRBJ2-1	ASRSASGSYEQF
TRBV5-1	TRBJ1-4	ASSLTGEITNEKLF
TRBV9	TRBJ2-3	ASSVGGWTDTQY
TRBV10-3	TRBJ2-3	AIGGAGGTDTQY
TRBV7-6	TRBJ2-3	ASSLDQGFGRKGTQY
TRBV5-1	TRBJ1-1	ASSGIPGGTEAF
TRBV18	TRBJ1-4	ASSPSRDEKLF
TRBV6-6	TRBJ1-6	ASSRDPYNSPLH
TRBV2	TRBJ2-7	ASSEAPRDSLQY
TRBV6-6	TRBJ1-5	ASRGADRGRDQPQH
TRBV6-1	TRBJ1-2	ASSKTGGDGYT
TRBV2	TRBJ1-1	ASSVRGSNTEAF
TRBV28	TRBJ2-7	ASSLHLGQPYYEQY
TRBV11-2	TRBJ2-7	ASSVKTGGSFEY
TRBV7-2	TRBJ2-1	ASSLAGGNEQF
TRBV19	TRBJ2-1	ASSIQSGVTGTRLYNGQF
TRBV25-1	TRBJ1-4	ASSDDRVSEKLF
TRBV7-2	TRBJ1-5	ASSLATGSNQPQH
TRBV5-4	TRBJ2-3	ASSPGLAGATSTDTQY
TRBV5-5	TRBJ2-5	ASSLDWRAIQETQY
TRBV9	TRBJ2-1	ASSPRQSSSVHEQF
TRBV10-2	TRBJ1-2	ASSGSYGYT
TRBV7-8	TRBJ1-1	ASSFDRGRGTEAF
TRBV7-7	TRBJ2-1	ASSPGTGHSEQF
TRBV19	TRBJ1-6	ASMRRSSYNSPLH
TRBV7-8	TRBJ2-1	ASSLHREYNEQF
TRBV25-1	TRBJ1-6	ASSRDRGNSPLH
TRBV6-1	TRBJ2-5	ASSRVETQY
TRBV25-1	TRBJ2-3	ASSKNLGRSTDTQY
TRBV7-9	TRBJ1-1	ASTPDLNTEAF
TRBV20-1	TRBJ2-1	SAWTGRVQF
TRBV29-1	TRBJ1-1	SAGKFDTEAF
TRBV18	TRBJ2-2	ASSPWTGQSGELF
TRBV6-4	TRBJ1-5	ASSDSLWYRVRGNQPQH
TRBV19	TRBJ2-7	ASSISTGVSPYEQY
TRBV2	TRBJ1-2	ASRLTVDGYT
TRBV18	TRBJ1-2	ASSRDRDGYT
TRBV5-4	TRBJ2-3	ASSWDRGNADTQY
TRBV20-1	TRBJ2-7	SVHRTYEQY
TRBV7-9	TRBJ2-6	ASSLVGGSGANVLT
TRBV2	TRBJ2-7	ASSQGIPGQGSYEQY
TRBV9	TRBJ2-1	ASSSPRGGLAGEQF
TRBV6-4	TRBJ1-1	ASKYEDSMNTEAF
TRBV19	TRBJ2-3	ASSPRTGVYTQY
TRBV2	TRBJ2-6	ASEKQLGGSGANVLT
TRBV9	TRBJ2-7	ASSVEDRAYEQY
TRBV27	TRBJ1-1	ASSFIDRQNTEAF
TRBV6-5	TRBJ1-1	ASSRNGATEAF
TRBV6-1	TRBJ1-4	ASRRQGAADEKLF
TRBV6-1	TRBJ1-3	ASSVGGLGNTIY
TRBV18	TRBJ1-1	ASSLRQAESGEAF
TRBV21-1	TRBJ2-1	ASTGQGNYNEQF
TRBV6-1	TRBJ2-7	ASTDGSPYEQY
TRBV19	TRBJ1-6	ASSGRDLVDSPLH
TRBV11-2	TRBJ1-5	ASSLDRVGQPQH
TRBV18	TRBJ1-4	ASSPGQRNEKLF
TRBV6-5	TRBJ2-7	ASSLETGSYEQY
TRBV5-6	TRBJ1-3	ASSATFPGNTIY
TRBV28	TRBJ2-7	ASSGPAGLYEQY